This T cell receptor (beta chain) was recovered during a study of T cell responses to AZD1222 COVID-19 vaccine. Analysis merged second doses at about 4 or about 12 weeks. Comment on this clone: Its antigen is unknown.

Sequencing used immunoSEQ multiplex PCR; TCRdb keeps in-frame clones, though not all of them. The sample has approximately 170,000 clones, approximately 94% seen once. Study-wide results and caveats: Seropositive status at baseline applied to only six AZD1222 recipients. Mapped onto spike, vaccine-associated CD4 TCRs spanned it and were dominant at 160-218 and 743-854. Regions left unmutated in variants are reportedly the target of nearly half of spike-specific TCRs.

In germline, CDR1 is SGHDN, CDR2 FVKESK. The CDR3 runs to 15 residues. Losses at the gene ends were 0 bases for V and 5 bases for J; bases not matched to a gene: 3. Sequencing was performed on peripheral blood, taken 28 days after the second AZD1222 dose. V usage is TRBV14 and J usage is TRBJ2-7, with 11 bases fitting TRBD2. This TCR derives from an adult who received the AZD1222 COVID-19 vaccine. The CDR3 DNA follows: TGTGCCAGCAGCCAAGATAGGGGACTAGCGGACGAGCAGTACTTC. This gives the protein CASSQDRGLADEQYF.